The 26 T cell receptor beta chains below all came from one sample that was sequenced in a study of T cell responses to AZD1222 COVID-19 vaccine. Using immunoSEQ multiplex PCR, the repertoire was profiled, and TCRdb retains in-frame clones only, with some absent. In the table there are 65,000 to 85,000 clones, 80% to 90% of which are singletons. The sequencing here drew on peripheral blood, taken on day 0 of AZD1222 vaccination. Source of these receptors: an adult in good health.

J is TRBJ2-7 and V is TRBV7-9; D ambiguous. Germline V lookup: CDR1 SEHNR, CDR2 FQNEAQ (reference sequence). The CDR3 consists of 14 residues. The germline V and J ends were trimmed by 5 bases and 2 bases, with 13 bases remaining between them. The CDR3 DNA follows: TGTGCCAGCAGCCCAGACCGGATTCCCTACGAGCAGTACTTC. Protein sequence: CASSPDRIPYEQYF.

Comment on this clone: One junction end disagrees with the germline gene, perhaps due to a read error. The V gene is TRBV11-2, the J gene TRBJ2-7; no clear D. The CDR3 runs 16 residues. Germline lookup yields CDR1 SGHAT and CDR2 FQNNGV. In nucleotides, the CDR3 is TGTACCAGCAGCTACCGGCTAGGCCGGAGCATAAACGAGCAGTACTTC. It translates to CTSSYRLGRSINEQYF.

Sample share makes this clone medium-sized (0.01 to 0.1%). This chain links TRBV5-1 with TRBJ1-4; D gene uncertain. Trimming left V 0 bases short and J 3 bases short, with 15 bases between. The CDR3 covers 17 residues. The germline V gene encodes CDR1 SGHRS and CDR2 YFSETQ. CDR3 residues: CASSLDVRGSANEKLFF. The DNA for the CDR3 is TGCGCCAGCAGCTTGGATGTTCGGGGTTCGGCTAATGAAAAACTGTTTTTT.

The V and J genes are TRBV10-3 and TRBJ1-2, with D hard to call. The CDR3 is 13 residues long. Germline V gene lookup returns CDR1 ENHRY and CDR2 SYGVKD. Deletions cut 2 bases from V and 2 bases from J, with 6 bases between. The CDR3, as DNA: TGTGCCATCAGTGAGCAAGGGAACTATGGCTACACCTTC. Translating gives CAISEQGNYGYTF.

Only one count was recorded for this clone. The gene calls are TRBV24-1 and TRBJ2-3, with 10 nucleotides matching TRBD2. V gave up 4 bases and J gave up 2 bases; unmatched junction bases: 5. The length of the CDR3 is 16 residues. Looked up from germline, CDR1 is KGHDR and CDR2 is SFDVKD. CDR3 DNA sequence: TGTGCCACCAGTGAACTAACTAGCGGGGCCACAGATACGCAGTATTTT. Its translation: CATSELTSGATDTQYF.

The chain has TRBV6-5 and TRBJ1-2, with D uncertain. This CDR3 contains 11 residues. Germline assignment: CDR1 MNHEY and CDR2 SVGAGI. The V and J ends lost 4 bases and 9 bases respectively, with 9 bases between them. CDR3 DNA: TGTGCCAGCAGTTCCTATAATAGCTACACCTTC. Protein: CASSSYNSYTF.

This clone was seen just once. The V call is TRBV24-1, the J call TRBJ1-5; D is unresolved. V lost 3 bases, J lost 5 bases, and 13 bases lay in between. The germline CDR1 and CDR2 sequences are KGHDR and SFDVKD. The CDR3 has 15 residues. CDR3 loop: CATSDRTQFHQPQHF. As DNA, the CDR3 is TGTGCCACCAGTGATAGAACACAGTTTCATCAGCCCCAGCATTTT.

The rearrangement joins TRBV30 to TRBJ2-5, with D unresolved. Germline CDR1 and CDR2: GTSNPN and SVGIG (reference sequence). V gave up 0 bases and J gave up 2 bases, with 13 bases separating them. The CDR3 has 15 residues. The CDR3 reads CAWSVRSGRQETQYF. The CDR3 DNA reads as TGTGCCTGGAGTGTACGGTCCGGCAGGCAAGAGACCCAGTACTTC.

Here the CDR3 reads CASSFRGNEQFF. CDR3 bases: TGTGCCAGCAGTTTCAGGGGAAATGAGCAGTTCTTC. V is TRBV6-2 or TRBV6-3 and J is TRBJ2-1; perhaps TRBD1 as D (6 bases). The germline V gene has CDR1 MNHEY and CDR2 SVGEGT. The V gene lost 4 bases and the J gene lost 7 bases, with 8 bases spanning the gap. The CDR3 is 12 amino acids.

J is TRBJ1-6 and V is TRBV28, with 10 positions matching TRBD1. The length of the CDR3 is 15 residues. The junction had 10 bases not matched to a gene; V was cut back by 7 bases and J by 10 bases. Per germline, CDR1 MDHEN and CDR2 SYDVKM. CDR3: CASKPGQGIWSPLHF. The DNA for the CDR3 is TGTGCCAGCAAACCGGGACAGGGGATATGGTCACCCCTCCACTTT.

The chain uses TRBV5-1 and TRBJ1-1, with a possible D match to TRBD1 (6 bases). Germline V gives CDR1 SGHRS, CDR2 YFSETQ. The germline V and J ends were trimmed by 2 bases and 1 base, with 15 bases remaining between them. The CDR3 consists of 16 residues. CDR3 sequence (DNA): TGCGCCAGCAGCTTCAACACAGGGAATGGGAACACTGAAGCTTTCTTT. This codes for CASSFNTGNGNTEAFF.

V and J are TRBV4-3 and TRBJ1-1; no reliable D call. The CDR3 is 14 residues long. V lost 0 bases and J lost 11, with 16 bases in between. Germline values: CDR1 LGHNA, CDR2 YSLEER. The chain's CDR3 is CASSQEGSARHAFF. The CDR3 nucleotides read TGCGCCAGCAGCCAAGAGGGGTCGGCGAGACATGCTTTCTTT.

The rearrangement uses TRBV7-2 and TRBJ1-2, with D hard to call. Germline V gene sequence: CDR1 SGHTA, CDR2 FQGNSA. V lost 3 bases and J 2 bases, leaving 22 bases between the germline ends. This CDR3 has 18 residues. The CDR3 nucleotides are TGTGCCAGCAGCTTTGTCCCTAGCGCCCGGGCTCAGAACTATGGCTACACCTTC. Translating it yields CASSFVPSARAQNYGYTF.

V usage is TRBV15 and J usage is TRBJ2-7; 12 bases are shared with TRBD2. Germline V gene sequence: CDR1 LNHNV, CDR2 YYDKDF (reference sequence). V was pared by 5 bases and J by 5 bases, with 10 bases of the junction left unmatched. The CDR3 loop spans 16 amino acids. The CDR3 region has the DNA TGTGCCACCAGCCGAAAGACTAGCGGGAGCTTAAACGAGCAGTACTTC. Amino acid sequence: CATSRKTSGSLNEQYF.

A single count supports this clone. This chain connects TRBV18 to TRBJ1-1; D unclear. This CDR3 region has 12 residues. Trimming took off 3 bases at V and 7 bases at J, with 9 bases between the two ends. Germline-derived CDR1 and CDR2 are KGHSH and LQKENI. CDR3 sequence (DNA): TGTGCCAGCTCACCGGGGAGGCTTGAAGCTTTCTTT. Translation: CASSPGRLEAFF.

This chain connects TRBV2 to TRBJ1-5; D unresolved. The germline CDR1 and CDR2 sequences are SNHLY and FYNNEI. The V end lost 1 base, the J end lost 4 bases, and 11 bases lay between the germline ends. The CDR3 runs 15 residues. CDR3 in DNA: TGTGCCAGCAGTGAAGGTATAAGGATAAATCAGCCCCAGCATTTT. Protein: CASSEGIRINQPQHF.

Only one count was recorded for this clone. The chain carries TRBV4-3 and TRBJ1-4; tentatively, D is TRBD1 (6 bases). Deletions cut 0 bases from V and 14 bases from J, with 16 bases between. The CDR3 has 14 residues. From germline, CDR1 is LGHNA and CDR2 YSLEER. CDR3 in DNA: TGCGCCAGCAGCCAAGACAGACTCAGGGGAAGTCTGTTTTTT. Encoded protein: CASSQDRLRGSLFF.

The chain couples TRBV27 to TRBJ1-3; maybe TRBD1 (5 bases). The V end lost 8 bases, the J end lost 0 bases, and 11 bases lay between the germline ends. The CDR3 runs to 14 residues. Germline V gives CDR1 MNHEY, CDR2 SMNVEV (reference sequence). In nucleotides, the CDR3 is TGTGCCAGCTGGGACCGCAACTCTGGAAACACCATATATTTT. As protein: CASWDRNSGNTIYF.

This clone showed up many times. The CDR3 DNA is TGTGCCAGCAGTTACGGGCTAGCAACTAATGAAAAACTGTTTTTT. Encoded protein: CASSYGLATNEKLFF. The chain has TRBV6-5 and TRBJ1-4; no firm D call. The CDR3 loop spans 15 amino acids. CDR1 and CDR2 (germline): MNHEY, SVGAGI. V gave up 2 bases and J gave up 0 bases, with 7 bases separating them.

This rearrangement joins TRBV6-5 to TRBJ1-5; D ambiguous. V gave up 10 bases and J gave up 4 bases, with 17 bases separating them. The CDR3 covers 14 residues. Germline CDR1 reads MNHEY; CDR2 reads SVGAGI. Written as DNA, the CDR3 is TGTGCCACGTTCGTGGACGGGCAAAATCAGCCCCAGCATTTT. Its translation is CATFVDGQNQPQHF.

V and J are TRBV28 and TRBJ2-5, with D unresolved. V was cut by 5 bases and J by 1 base, with 20 bases left in between. Per the germline V gene, CDR1 is MDHEN and CDR2 is SYDVKM. CDR3 length: 17 amino acids. The CDR3 protein is CASSTFLSLNFQETQYF. The CDR3 nucleotides are TGTGCCAGCAGTACGTTCCTCAGCCTCAACTTCCAAGAGACCCAGTACTTC.

The gene calls are TRBV28 and TRBJ1-1, with D possibly matching TRBD1 (5 bases). Looked up from germline, CDR1 is MDHEN and CDR2 is SYDVKM. The CDR3 is 15 residues long. The V gene lost 1 base and the J gene lost 3 bases, with 12 bases spanning the gap. CDR3 nucleotides: TGTGCCAGCAGTTTATTCGGCAGGGTGGACACTGAAGCTTTCTTT. This translates into CASSLFGRVDTEAFF.

On this clone itself: One end of the junction does not line up with germline, which may come from a read error. The J gene is TRBJ1-3, the V gene TRBV30; D is uncertain. Germline V gene sequence: CDR1 GTSNPN, CDR2 SVGIG (reference sequence). There are 12 residues in the CDR3. DNA for the CDR3: TGTGCCTGGAGCCCCGGAACCCCCGGAGCGAATTTT. This sequence encodes CAWSPGTPGANF. Full variable domain (missing parts from reference TRBV30 and TRBJ1-3): SQTIHQWPATLVQPVGSPLSLECTVEGTSNPNLYWYRQAAGRGLQLLFYSVGIGQISSEVPQNLSASRPQDRQFILSSKKLLLSDSGFYLCAWSPGTPGANFGEGSWLTVV.

The chain joins TRBV7-3 to TRBJ2-5; 12 bases are shared with TRBD1. Trimming cost V 4 bases and J 5 bases; bases outside gene matches: 8. Germline values: CDR1 SGHTA, CDR2 FQGTGA. CDR3 length equals 16 residues. The CDR3: CASSYSGTGGSETQYF. DNA of the CDR3: TGTGCCAGCAGCTACTCCGGGACAGGGGGCTCTGAGACCCAGTACTTC. Full variable domain (remainder filled in from reference TRBV7-3 and TRBJ2-5): GAGVSQTPSNKVTEKGKYVELRCDPISGHTALYWYRQSLGQGPEFLIYFQGTGAADDSGLPNDRFFAVRPEGSVSTLKIQRTERGDSAVYLCASSYSGTGGSETQYFGPGTRLLVL.

The gene calls are TRBV29-1 and TRBJ2-5, with D perhaps matching TRBD1 or TRBD2 (7 bases each). The CDR3 totals 12 residues. V gave up 6 bases and J gave up 7 bases, with 15 bases separating them. Germline assignment: CDR1 SQVTM and CDR2 ANQGSEA. CDR3 in amino acids: CSVTTGEGTQYF. For the CDR3, the DNA is TGCAGCGTAACAACAGGGGAGGGGACCCAGTACTTC.

About this clone itself: This CDR3 is also generated by other DNA sequences in the sample. The chain has TRBV6-2 or TRBV6-3 and TRBJ2-7, with no clear D. The germline CDR1 and CDR2 sequences are MNHEY and SVGEGT. The length of the CDR3 is 13 residues. Trimming took off 0 bases at V and 4 bases at J, with 7 bases between the two ends. The DNA of the CDR3 is TGTGCCAGCAGTTACTCTGGTCCTTACGAGCAGTACTTC. Translating it yields CASSYSGPYEQYF.